One T cell receptor beta chain is described in this entry. The clone's antigen remains unknown. No much larger clone exists at a distance of one base, and base qualities are not known. Donors were 30 to 45 systemically healthy Caucasian individuals from Russia aged roughly 6 to 100 years. Around 10 milliliters of peripheral blood were collected from each donor into EDTA-treated Vacutainer tubes. Ficoll-Paque density-gradient centrifugation was used to isolate PBMCs, with at least 6 million obtained per sample. Total RNA, at least 6 micrograms per sample, was extracted from PBMCs with Trizol reagent. For every donor, an aliquot of PBMCs went through flow cytometry to measure the percentages of naive CD45RAhigh/CD27high T cells. Library construction relied on 5' RACE. The instrument given in TCRdb is Illumina HiSeq 2500. A second PCR of about 6 to 12 cycles was run with a J-beta primer mix and a sample-barcoded 5' primer. A unique molecular identifier was introduced onto each TCR beta cDNA molecule by a template-switch 5' adaptor carrying 12 random nucleotides. Each sample yielded at least 2.5 million CDR3-containing paired-end reads. The Mint cDNA synthesis kit, primed by a TRBC-specific oligonucleotide, was used to synthesize first-strand cDNA from all RNA. After uracil-DNA glycosylase treatment, a first 18-cycle PCR used universal primers M1SS and BC2_uni_R on all cDNA. Per the source publication's procedure: For normalization, 1 million high-quality reads, each with a distinct molecular identifier, were randomly selected from each sample. Instead of being binned into consensus sequences, reads with shared molecular identifiers were discarded. MiTCR, with a Q25 quality threshold and the strictest error-elimination algorithm, was used for CDR3 identification, clonotype clustering and error correction. A nonparametric unseen species model with Euler transformation was used to estimate a lower bound on total TCR beta diversity. TCRdb handled the public reads itself, with Q25 trimming in fastp and clone calling in MiXCR, and kept productive beta chains. Each record represents a unique CDR3 protein, reported with the most common genes and DNA among its rows. TCRdb assigned the V and J calls; the authors' analysis was not used. The table for this sample lists 650,000 to 800,000 distinct CDR3 sequences; around 52% of them were counted only once. The ten largest clones represent about 13% of the sample.

These data originate in a study of blood T cells in healthy people across ages (dated by TCRdb to between 2015 and 2017). Background on the whole study: In model experiments, roughly one uniquely barcoded TCR beta cDNA molecule per two T cells was captured by template switching. For two donors (one aged 18 to 30 and one aged 80 or older), the study analyzed two additional independent replicas of 1 million unique cDNA reads from the same blood draw. Donors were grouped into four age groups: young (average roughly 15 years), middle-aged (about 38), aged (roughly 62) and long-lived (around 80). Using deep sequencing normalized with unique cDNA molecular identifiers, the study measured how TCR beta repertoire diversity changes with age. To avoid experimental bias, donors of different ages were distributed randomly across sequencing lanes. What the research found in general, with its limitations: Compared with the aged group, more naive CD4+ T cells, fewer expanded clones and increased TCR diversity were shown by the long-lived group, suggesting age selection. Observed TCR beta diversity per million T cells fell roughly linearly with age, and a significant reduction was already apparent by age around 40. Estimates of total diversity from one million sequenced T cells were regarded as lower bounds and underestimates. A strong correlation was found between observed TCR beta diversity and the percentage of naive T cells measured by flow cytometry. Donor CMV infection status was unknown, potentially confounding age-related changes in expanded clonotypes. Since profiling was done on bulk unsorted PBMCs, naive and antigen-experienced compartments could not be conclusively compared.

CDR1 SGHTA and CDR2 FQGNSA were looked up in the germline V gene. Trimming at the junction amounts to 5 bases on V and 2 bases on J, and the germline ends lie 15 bases apart. From the cysteine up to the phenylalanine, the CDR3 has a length of 15 residues. The kept DNA is CDR3 alone, 45 bases in frame from the first base. The receptor's source is a woman of 80 years or more in good health. Material for sequencing was blood. The chain employs TRBV7-2 and TRBJ2-5; the D element could tentatively be TRBD1 or TRBD2, as 5 bases agree for each. At the DNA level, the sequence is TGTGCCAGCAGCCTTAGCCGGGACCCTCAAGAGACCCAGTACTTC. Its translation is CASSLSRDPQETQYF.